The TCR beta chain described here comes from a study of blood T cell repertoires in COVID-19. At the level of the study: Acute-phase and convalescent COVID-19 samples originated in the United States, Italy and Spain. PBMCs, B-cell-depleted T cells, or T cells provided the cDNA or gDNA that made up the material.

The CDR3 covers 15 residues. Per germline, CDR1 SNHLY and CDR2 FYNNEI. The V segment lost 2 bases and the J segment 6 bases; nucleotides outside the gene matches: 6. Per the original methods: How many nucleated cells were present was estimated from reference gene primer amplification. Assay used: immunoSEQ multiplex PCR; TCRdb lists only in-frame clones, some missing. That table furnishes V, J and clone size, whereas the DNA furnished D and trimming. Of hundreds of thousands of clones listed, 80% to 90% are singletons. This clonotype was sampled from a woman under 40 with active or convalescent COVID-19. The J gene is TRBJ1-5, the V gene TRBV2, with 8 bases that match TRBD1. The sequenced material came from peripheral blood. CDR3 residues: CASSEQGADGQPQHF. The CDR3 bases are TGTGCCAGCAGTGAACAGGGGGCGGACGGTCAGCCCCAGCATTTT. Using reference TRBV2 and TRBJ1-5 for the parts outside the CDR3, the full variable domain is EPEVTQTPSHQVTQMGQEVILRCVPISNHLYFYWYRQILGQKVEFLVSFYNNEISEKSEIFDDQFSVERPDGSNFTLKIRSTKLEDSAMYFCASSEQGADGQPQHFGDGTRLSIL.